This T cell receptor beta chain was recorded in a study of chemoradiotherapy in HPV16-positive cancers. Study information: A couple of HPV16-positive patients' cells yielded candidate HPV-specific clones and common motifs.

Generated by immunoSEQ multiplex PCR, the TCRdb table keeps only in-frame clones and is missing some. This repertoire shows approximately 310 clones, roughly 80% found once; its top ten account for 15%. The CDR3 spans 15 residues. The trim removed 4 bases at V and 4 bases at J, leaving 5 bases unmatched. Germline values: CDR1 LGHNA, CDR2 YSLEER. As concerns this clone: What it binds is unknown.

Study findings and constraints: Candidate HPV-specific clones and E7-related TCR motifs grew in tumor during treatment.

The receptor comes from a human donor with HPV-associated anogenital cancer. The chain is built from TRBV4-3 and TRBJ2-2; 8 nucleotides agree with TRBD1. This specimen consisted of tumor tissue, obtained from a patient who underwent chemoradiotherapy. The CDR3: CASSRDRSSTGELFF. CDR3 nucleotide sequence: TGCGCCAGCAGCCGGGACAGGTCGAGCACCGGGGAGCTGTTTTTT.